A selection of T cell receptor beta chains follows, all from one sample in a study of CD8 T cells in ankylosing spondylitis. TCRdb passed the 5' RACE reads through MiXCR, listing each CDR3 protein once. The sample includes about 440,000 distinct CDR3 sequences, roughly 15% seen only once; the top ten take approximately 1%. The specimen sequenced was blood, either unsorted or a sorted T cell fraction (not recorded which). These receptors all come from a male donor with ankylosing spondylitis. CDR3s include the opening cysteine and the closing phenylalanine or tryptophan. A D gene is named only where the DNA matches it firmly. Where a row states a size, it is once, few, many or the class of an expanded clone; other rows omit it.

>-|few|TRBV2|TRBJ1-1
CASSEGYTEAFF
TGTGCCAGCAGTGAGGGCTACACTGAAGCTTTCTTT
>TRBD1|-|TRBV9|TRBJ2-3
CASSVGRGLSTDTQYF
TGTGCCAGCAGCGTAGGCAGGGGGCTAAGCACAGATACGCAGTATTTT
>TRBD2|-|TRBV2|TRBJ2-2
CASSFKGWSSGGDSNTGELFF
TGTGCCAGCAGTTTCAAAGGGTGGTCTAGCGGGGGAGATTCGAACACCGGGGAGCTGTTTTTT
>-|few|TRBV6-5|TRBJ1-5
CASSYDRTISRQHF
TGTGCCAGCAGTTACGACAGAACAATCAGCCGCCAGCATTTT
>-|-|TRBV18|TRBJ2-3
CASSPQQGDTQYF
TGTGCCAGCTCACCTCAACAAGGAGATACGCAGTATTTT
>-|few|TRBV3-1|TRBJ2-5
CASSQLHGETQYF
TGTGCCAGCAGCCAGCTCCATGGAGAGACCCAGTACTTC
>-|many|TRBV20-1|TRBJ1-1
CSARGPEPEAFF
TGCAGTGCTAGAGGCCCCGAACCTGAAGCTTTCTTT
>-|many|TRBV20-1|TRBJ2-5
CSARGQVEGYQETQYF
TGCAGTGCTAGAGGGCAGGTTGAGGGGTACCAAGAGACCCAGTACTTC
>TRBD1|-|TRBV6-2/TRBV6-3|TRBJ2-1
CASSYPSRGQGAIYNEQFF
TGTGCCAGCAGTTACCCCTCCCGGGGACAGGGGGCGATTTACAATGAGCAGTTCTTC
>-|-|TRBV4-2|TRBJ2-4
CASSQVFQGQNIQYF
TGTGCCAGCAGCCAAGTTTTCCAGGGCCAAAACATTCAGTACTTC
>TRBD1|-|TRBV11-2|TRBJ2-7
CASSPPLNRGEQYF
TGTGCCAGCAGCCCCCCTCTCAACAGGGGCGAGCAGTACTTC